This T cell receptor (beta chain) emerged from a study of blood T cell repertoires in COVID-19. Profiling relied on immunoSEQ multiplex PCR, and the TCRdb table lists in-frame clones only, not all of them. This table holds 200,000 or so clones, almost 85% found once. V lost 3 bases to trimming and J lost 0 bases; unmatched junction nucleotides: 6. This CDR3 region has 18 residues. Germline V gene lookup returns CDR1 SGHRS and CDR2 YFSETQ. The rearrangement links TRBV5-1 to TRBJ2-3, with 14 bases identical to TRBD2. The sequenced sample was peripheral blood. The sequence was collected from a human donor with acute or convalescent COVID-19. The donor label of this sample is uncertain. This chain's CDR3 is CASSWGLAGASSTDTQYF. CDR3 bases: TGCGCCAGCAGCTGGGGACTAGCGGGAGCCTCTAGCACAGATACGCAGTATTTT.